The 23 T cell receptor beta chains presented below share a single source sample, sequenced in a study of shared clonotypes between healthy human individuals. CD45RO-negative CD8 cells positively selected for CCR7 made up the naive population, which excluded terminally differentiated effector memory CD45RA+ cells. TCRdb's table, derived via immunoSEQ multiplex PCR, lists solely in-frame clones and lacks some. The sample records about 610,000 clones, approximately 96% being singletons. The sample comprised naive CD8+ T cells sorted from blood. The receptors come from a woman aged 25 to 39 in good health.

The rearrangement links TRBV28 to TRBJ2-3; 8 bases line up with TRBD2. The CDR3 has 13 amino acids. Germline V lookup: CDR1 MDHEN, CDR2 SYDVKM. Trimming removed 7 bases from V and 5 bases from J; junction bases left unmatched: 5. As DNA, the CDR3 is TGTGCCAGCAAACGGGGACTAGAAGATACGCAGTATTTT. Protein: CASKRGLEDTQYF.

The chain is built from TRBV2 and TRBJ2-1; the match to TRBD1 covers 9 bases. J lost 5 bases, V lost 0 bases, and 5 bases had no gene match. This CDR3 spans 16 amino acids. The germline V gene has CDR1 SNHLY and CDR2 FYNNEI. The CDR3: CASSEAGTGINNEQFF. The CDR3 DNA reads as TGTGCCAGCAGTGAAGCGGGGACAGGGATAAACAATGAGCAGTTCTTC.

This rearrangement joins TRBV19 to TRBJ1-1; the D is unclear. Germline CDR1 and CDR2: LNHDA and SQIVND (reference sequence). This CDR3 contains 14 residues. The germline V and J ends were trimmed by 10 bases and 0 bases, with 15 bases remaining between them. The CDR3 coding sequence is TGTGCCACCCGCCCCCGGGCAGTGAACACTGAAGCTTTCTTT. Its protein is CATRPRAVNTEAFF.

CDR3 DNA: TGTGCCAGTAGTACGTTTCATAGGCATGAGCAGTTCTTC. Translated: CASSTFHRHEQFF. V and J are TRBV19 and TRBJ2-1; D gene unclear. V lost 4 bases and J 8 bases, leaving 12 bases between the germline ends. This CDR3 comprises 13 residues. From germline, CDR1 is LNHDA and CDR2 SQIVND (reference sequence).

The chain combines TRBV9 with TRBJ2-5, with D hard to call. TRBJ2-7 matches the DNA end more closely, so the J call is doubtful. This CDR3 comprises 13 residues. Germline V gene sequence: CDR1 SGDLS, CDR2 YYNGEE. CDR3 loop: CASSYSSSYEQYF. The DNA for the CDR3 is TGTGCCAGCAGCTACTCTTCTTCCTACGAGCAGTACTTC.

V is TRBV9 and J is TRBJ2-1; D call uncertain. The V and J ends lost 0 bases and 0 bases respectively, with 7 bases between them. CDR1 is SGDLS, CDR2 YYNGEE, per germline. The CDR3 has 15 amino acids. The CDR3 DNA reads as TGTGCCAGCAGCGTAGTATCCAGCTCCTACAATGAGCAGTTCTTC. It is translated as CASSVVSSSYNEQFF.

The V and J genes are TRBV7-2 and TRBJ2-1, with 8 bases identical to TRBD2. The CDR3 is 15 amino acids. With 7 bases clipped from V and 6 bases from J, the junction kept 11 bases outside the gene matches. From germline, CDR1 is SGHTA and CDR2 FQGNSA. CDR3 in amino acids: CASTSTAGTSNEQFF. CDR3 DNA: TGTGCCAGCACCTCCACGGCCGGGACTAGCAATGAGCAGTTCTTC. Looking up the rest from reference TRBV7-2 and TRBJ2-1 gives the full variable domain: GAGVSQSPSNKVTEKGKDVELRCDPISGHTALYWYRQSLGQGLEFLIYFQGNSAPDKSGLPSDRFSAERTGGSVSTLTIQRTQQEDSAVYLCASTSTAGTSNEQFFGPGTRLTVL.

The chain is built from TRBV7-8 and TRBJ2-1; 15 nucleotides line up with TRBD2. The CDR3 length is 18 residues. V lost 5 bases, J lost 0 bases, and 5 bases stayed unmatched. CDR1 is SGHVS and CDR2 is FQNEAQ in the germline V gene. The CDR3 nucleotides read TGTGCCAGCAGCGTGGGACTAGCGGGAGGCCTCTCCTACAATGAGCAGTTCTTC. This gives the protein CASSVGLAGGLSYNEQFF.

This sequence joins TRBV28 and TRBJ2-7; D may correspond to TRBD1 or TRBD2 (5 bases each). The germline V gene encodes CDR1 MDHEN and CDR2 SYDVKM. The CDR3 contains 14 residues. With 5 bases removed from V and 0 bases from J, the gap between germline ends came to 11 bases. CDR3 coding DNA: TGTGCCAGCAGTAGGGACCTAGGCTCCTACGAGCAGTACTTC. It is translated as CASSRDLGSYEQYF.

This chain connects TRBV5-1 to TRBJ2-7; possibly TRBD1 or TRBD2 for D (5 bases each). The CDR3 spans 12 residues. With 0 bases removed from V and 6 bases from J, the gap between germline ends came to 7 bases. Germline CDR1 is SGHRS and CDR2 is YFSETQ. The DNA for the CDR3 is TGCGCCAGCAGCTTGGCGGGGACCGAGCAGTACTTC. It codes for CASSLAGTEQYF.

A single count supports this clone. This chain uses TRBV30 with TRBJ1-5; D call uncertain. The CDR3 contains 14 residues. Germline lookup yields CDR1 GTSNPN and CDR2 SVGIG (reference sequence). V was cut by 5 bases and J by 4 bases, with 15 bases left in between. This CDR3 reads CAWGPTRPNQPQHF. CDR3 sequence (DNA): TGTGCCTGGGGCCCTACCCGCCCAAATCAGCCCCAGCATTTT.

This rearrangement joins TRBV11-2 to TRBJ2-1; 11 nucleotides agree with TRBD2. Germline values: CDR1 SGHAT, CDR2 FQNNGV. V lost 0 bases and J lost 6; bases outside the gene matches: 10. The CDR3 contains 18 residues. CDR3 sequence: CASSLDRGTSGRGNEQFF. The CDR3 DNA sequence: TGTGCCAGCAGCTTAGATCGTGGAACTAGCGGGAGAGGCAATGAGCAGTTCTTC.

The chain couples TRBV19 to TRBJ2-1; weak D call: TRBD2 (5 bases). Germline loops: CDR1 LNHDA, CDR2 SQIVND (reference sequence). Trimming removed 3 bases from V and 10 bases from J, with 10 bases in between. The CDR3 contains 12 residues. The CDR3, as DNA: TGTGCCAGTAGTATTAAGACTACGGAGCAGTTCTTC. Translation: CASSIKTTEQFF.

The J gene is TRBJ1-1, the V gene TRBV19; tentatively, D is TRBD1 (6 bases). V lost 5 bases to trimming and J lost 3 bases, with 19 bases between them. The CDR3 is made up of 16 amino acids. The germline CDR1 and CDR2 sequences are LNHDA and SQIVND (reference sequence). The CDR3, as DNA: TGTGCCAGTAGTCAGGGGCAGGGACGGTTAGACACTGAAGCTTTCTTT. This sequence encodes CASSQGQGRLDTEAFF.

The V call is TRBV2, the J call TRBJ2-2; no clear D gene. The CDR3 covers 12 residues. Germline V gene lookup returns CDR1 SNHLY and CDR2 FYNNEI. V dropped 7 bases and J dropped 1 base, with 4 bases sitting between them. Here the CDR3 reads CASMLNTGELFF. CDR3 coding DNA: TGTGCCAGCATGTTGAACACCGGGGAGCTGTTTTTT.

The chain carries TRBV19 and TRBJ2-7; 7 bases map to TRBD2. Germline V gives CDR1 LNHDA, CDR2 SQIVND (reference sequence). The ends lost 1 base at V and 2 bases at J; junction bases unmatched: 2. The CDR3 is 14 amino acids. In DNA, the CDR3 is TGTGCCAGTAGTATAGGCGGGAGCGCCTACGAGCAGTACTTC. The encoded protein is CASSIGGSAYEQYF.

The DNA for the CDR3 is TGTGCCAGCAGTCAACCGGGACTCATGACCGGGGAGCTGTTTTTT. Its protein product is CASSQPGLMTGELFF. The chain employs TRBV6-5 and TRBJ2-2, with D possibly matching TRBD2 (6 bases). Trimming took 5 bases from V and 5 from J, leaving 15 bases between them. There are 15 residues in the CDR3. The germline CDR1 and CDR2 sequences are MNHEY and SVGAGI.

The chain's CDR3 is CASSLTLDEQFF. The CDR3 DNA reads as TGTGCCAGCAGCTTAACCCTAGATGAGCAGTTCTTC. The chain is built from TRBV7-9 and TRBJ2-1; D ambiguous. Germline V CDR1 and CDR2: SEHNR, FQNEAQ (reference sequence). V was shortened by 2 bases and J by 8 bases, with 7 bases between the two germline ends. This CDR3 has 12 amino acids.

This sequence joins TRBV5-4 and TRBJ1-1; no clear D. This CDR3 is built from 12 residues. V was trimmed by 6 bases and J by 8 bases, leaving 14 bases between them. Germline V gene lookup returns CDR1 SGHNT and CDR2 YYREEE (reference sequence). The CDR3 DNA reads as TGTGCCAGCAAGCACGAAGCCGGCGAAGCTTTCTTT. Protein: CASKHEAGEAFF.

The V call is TRBV6-1, the J call TRBJ2-7; D unclear. The CDR3 covers 13 residues. V lost 2 bases to trimming and J lost 4 bases, with 9 bases between them. Germline V gene data show CDR1 as MNHNS and CDR2 as SASEGT. CDR3 sequence reads: CASSETPDYEQYF. CDR3 sequence (DNA): TGTGCCAGCAGTGAAACACCGGATTACGAGCAGTACTTC.

The count of this clone is one. The rearrangement uses TRBV6-6 and TRBJ2-1; D may match TRBD1 or TRBD2 (5 bases each). CDR1 and CDR2 (germline): MNHNY, SVGAGI (reference sequence). Trimming pared 6 bases from V and 7 bases from J, leaving 16 bases between. This CDR3 is 14 amino acids long. This CDR3 is CASSPGPPRNEQFF. The CDR3 DNA follows: TGTGCCAGCAGCCCGGGACCCCCAAGAAATGAGCAGTTCTTC.

V gene TRBV5-4 combines with J gene TRBJ2-1; D not certain. CDR1 SGHNT and CDR2 YYREEE come from the germline V gene (reference sequence). The length of the CDR3 is 14 residues. Between the trimmed V and J ends, which lost 4 bases and 7 bases, there was a span of 15 bases. CDR3 coding DNA: TGTGCCAGCAGCCCGCCAGAATCAGGAAATGAGCAGTTCTTC. It specifies CASSPPESGNEQFF.

The gene calls are TRBV9 and TRBJ1-4, with 10 bases that match TRBD1. The V gene end was trimmed by 0 bases and the J gene end by 8 bases; junction bases not matched to a gene: 4. The CDR3 runs to 15 residues. Per the germline V gene, CDR1 is SGDLS and CDR2 is YYNGEE. CDR3 DNA: TGTGCCAGCAGCGTAGGACAGGGGGCTTACGAAAAACTGTTTTTT. It is translated as CASSVGQGAYEKLFF.